The 31 T cell receptor beta chains below were found in one sample sequenced in a study of graft-versus-host responses after intestinal transplantation. Their antigens are not known. Here immunoSEQ multiplex PCR was the method, and the copy in TCRdb shows in-frame clones only, minus some. The sample has 85,000 to 110,000 clones; over 85% are singletons. The starting material was unstimulated CD8+ T cells sorted from spleen or lymph node cells, obtained before intestinal transplant. These receptors all come from a human donor who received an intestinal transplant.

The chain combines TRBV6-5 with TRBJ2-1; 7 bases are a match to TRBD2. The germline CDR1 and CDR2 sequences are MNHEY and SVGAGI. This CDR3 region has 14 residues. The V gene end was trimmed by 6 bases and the J gene end by 8 bases; junction bases not matched to a gene: 10. The CDR3 loop is CASSPLAVSDEQFF. The CDR3, as DNA: TGTGCCAGCAGCCCCCTAGCGGTGTCGGATGAGCAGTTCTTC.

This clone was detected a few times. This chain links TRBV4-1 with TRBJ1-6; D is undetermined. The CDR3 loop spans 14 amino acids. Per the germline V gene, CDR1 is MGHRA and CDR2 is YSYEKL. The ends were cut back, 4 bases at V and 6 bases at J, with 10 bases in the middle. As DNA, the CDR3 is TGCGCCAGCAGCCTCGGACCTGTTAATTCACCCCTCCACTTT. Translated, it gives CASSLGPVNSPLHF.

The J gene is TRBJ2-2, the V gene TRBV9; 8 bases match TRBD2. This CDR3 comprises 20 residues. After removal of 0 bases from V and 6 bases from J, the junction contained 19 bases not matched to a gene. Germline values: CDR1 SGDLS, CDR2 YYNGEE. Written as DNA, the CDR3 is TGTGCCAGCAGCGTAGAGGGAACCTTCGGCCGGGGGGGCAGTTCCGGGGAGCTGTTTTTT. Translating gives CASSVEGTFGRGGSSGELFF.

The chain joins TRBV9 to TRBJ2-3; 9 bases fit TRBD2. The length of the CDR3 is 17 residues. V lost 0 bases, J lost 4 bases, and 9 bases stayed unmatched. The germline V gene encodes CDR1 SGDLS and CDR2 YYNGEE. CDR3 residues: CASSVGPAGGPSDTQYF. For the CDR3, the DNA is TGTGCCAGCAGCGTAGGGCCAGCGGGGGGCCCTTCAGATACGCAGTATTTT.

The CDR3 DNA reads as TGTGCCAGCAGCCCCAGACTAGCTTCGAGTCAAGAGACCCAGTACTTC. This encodes CASSPRLASSQETQYF. The rearrangement links TRBV13 to TRBJ2-5; 7 nucleotides match TRBD2. The CDR3 runs 16 residues. From germline, CDR1 is PRHDT and CDR2 FYEKMQ (reference sequence). V lost 5 bases to trimming and J lost 2 bases; unmatched junction nucleotides: 11.

CDR3: CASSNLGTALQYF. DNA of the CDR3: TGTGCCAGTAGTAACCTCGGGACTGCCCTTCAGTACTTC. V usage is TRBV19 and J usage is TRBJ2-7; tentatively, D is TRBD2 (6 bases). The CDR3 length is 13 residues. Per the germline V gene, CDR1 is LNHDA and CDR2 is SQIVND (reference sequence). V lost 4 bases and J 10 bases, leaving 17 bases between the germline ends.

The chain is built from TRBV6-5 and TRBJ2-7; possibly TRBD1 for D (6 bases). The CDR3 covers 13 residues. Trimming stripped 5 bases from V and 2 bases from J, with 10 bases between. Germline V gives CDR1 MNHEY, CDR2 SVGAGI. CDR3 in amino acids: CASSPQGPYEQYF. The DNA of the CDR3 is TGTGCCAGCAGTCCTCAGGGGCCCTACGAGCAGTACTTC.

V usage is TRBV4-1 and J usage is TRBJ1-1; tentatively, D is TRBD1 (5 bases). This CDR3 is built from 15 residues. Germline V gives CDR1 MGHRA, CDR2 YSYEKL. V lost 3 bases to trimming and J lost 3 bases, with 14 bases between them. The CDR3 sequence: CASSHVGLGDTEAFF. CDR3 nucleotides: TGCGCCAGCAGCCATGTCGGGTTGGGGGACACTGAAGCTTTCTTT.

This rearrangement joins TRBV13 to TRBJ1-2, with 7 bases matching TRBD1. The V and J ends lost 3 bases and 7 bases, in that order; junction bases with no gene match: 5. The germline CDR1 and CDR2 sequences are PRHDT and FYEKMQ (reference sequence). The CDR3 runs 13 residues. CDR3 loop: CASSLDRLSGYTF. The CDR3 DNA reads as TGTGCCAGCAGCTTGGACAGGTTGAGTGGCTACACCTTC.

The chain joins TRBV20-1 to TRBJ1-1; possible D gene TRBD1, 5 bases. This CDR3 contains 11 residues. The ends were cut back, 8 bases at V and 3 bases at J, with 10 bases in the middle. Germline-derived CDR1 and CDR2 are DFQATT and SNEGSKA (reference sequence). CDR3 protein: CSSGAYTEAFF. CDR3 nucleotide sequence: TGCAGTTCCGGGGCCTACACTGAAGCTTTCTTT.

This clone has only one observation. The chain uses TRBV6-1 and TRBJ2-1; TRBD2 matches at 9 bases. In germline, CDR1 is MNHNS, CDR2 SASEGT. V dropped 3 bases and J dropped 7; count of bases not matched to a gene: 7. The CDR3 length is 15 residues. CDR3 region: CASSERGGPGNEQFF. The CDR3 DNA sequence: TGTGCCAGCAGTGAGCGGGGGGGCCCGGGGAATGAGCAGTTCTTC.

The chain employs TRBV7-8 and TRBJ1-2, with D tentatively TRBD1 (5 bases). The CDR3 covers 15 residues. Germline-derived CDR1 and CDR2 are SGHVS and FQNEAQ. Trimming removed 4 bases from V and 8 bases from J, with 20 bases in between. The CDR3 loop reads CASSSTLALGEGYTF. The CDR3 DNA is TGTGCCAGCAGCTCCACCCTCGCCCTAGGGGAAGGCTACACCTTC.

The chain carries TRBV5-6 and TRBJ1-1, with D maybe TRBD1 (6 bases). V lost 0 bases, J lost 3 bases, and 18 bases lay in between. CDR1 and CDR2 from the germline V gene are SGHDT and YYEEEE. The CDR3 has 17 amino acids. DNA for the CDR3: TGTGCCAGCAGCTTGGTGGGGGGCGGTCTGGTAGACACTGAAGCTTTCTTT. Protein product: CASSLVGGGLVDTEAFF.

This rearrangement joins TRBV11-2 to TRBJ2-7; D is undetermined. V was trimmed by 4 bases and J by 2 bases, leaving 12 bases between them. Looked up from germline, CDR1 is SGHAT and CDR2 is FQNNGV. The length of the CDR3 is 14 residues. The CDR3: CASSSLTGTYEQYF. In DNA, the CDR3 is TGTGCCAGCAGCTCCCTGACTGGAACCTACGAGCAGTACTTC.

The rearrangement links TRBV7-6 to TRBJ1-1, with a possible D match to TRBD1 (6 bases). Germline V gives CDR1 SGHVS, CDR2 FNYEAQ. V lost 4 bases, J lost 3 bases, and 12 bases lay in between. This CDR3 has 14 amino acids. The CDR3 region is CASSSSGAHTEAFF. The DNA for the CDR3 is TGTGCCAGCAGCTCTTCAGGGGCACACACTGAAGCTTTCTTT.

The gene calls are TRBV5-4 and TRBJ1-1; D is undetermined. The CDR3 covers 18 residues. Trimming shortened V by 1 base and J by 4 bases, and 23 bases separated the two germline ends. Germline values: CDR1 SGHNT, CDR2 YYREEE (reference sequence). The CDR3 loop is CASSLRVYGLPMSTEAFF. CDR3 sequence (DNA): TGTGCCAGCAGCTTGAGAGTATATGGGCTACCCATGAGCACTGAAGCTTTCTTT.

The chain uses TRBV25-1 and TRBJ2-4, with D hard to call. The CDR3 totals 14 residues. Trimming removed 3 bases at V and 0 bases at J, with 6 bases between. CDR1 is MGHDK and CDR2 is SYGVNS in the germline V gene. The CDR3 DNA sequence: TGTGCCAGCAGTGATATCACAGCCAAAAACATTCAGTACTTC. As protein: CASSDITAKNIQYF. The complete variable domain, with remaining parts taken from reference TRBV25-1 and TRBJ2-4, reads EADIYQTPRYLVIGTGKKITLECSQTMGHDKMYWYQQDPGMELHLIHYSYGVNSTEKGDLSSESTVSRIRTEHFPLTLESARPSHTSQYLCASSDITAKNIQYFGAGTRLSVL.

The chain links TRBV30 to TRBJ1-6, with unresolved D. CDR3 size: 16 residues. In germline, CDR1 is GTSNPN, CDR2 SVGIG (reference sequence). Between the trimmed V and J ends, which lost 5 bases and 0 bases, there was a span of 14 bases. The CDR3 bases are TGTGCCTGGGGGAAACCGGGATTCTCCTATAATTCACCCCTCCACTTT. It translates to CAWGKPGFSYNSPLHF. The variable domain in full, with the rest retrieved from reference TRBV30 and TRBJ1-6, is SQTIHQWPATLVQPVGSPLSLECTVEGTSNPNLYWYRQAAGRGLQLLFYSVGIGQISSEVPQNLSASRPQDRQFILSSKKLLLSDSGFYLCAWGKPGFSYNSPLHFGNGTRLTVT.

This chain uses TRBV5-1 with TRBJ1-1, with 7 bases fitting TRBD1. V gave up 4 bases and J gave up 2 bases; unmatched junction bases: 5. Germline V lookup: CDR1 SGHRS, CDR2 YFSETQ. The CDR3 is 14 residues long. The CDR3 coding sequence is TGCGCCAGCAGCGCCGGGACAGCAAACACTGAAGCTTTCTTT. Protein sequence: CASSAGTANTEAFF.

This clone was seen only once. This sequence joins TRBV6-6 and TRBJ1-4, with D perhaps TRBD1 (6 bases). The germline V gene encodes CDR1 MNHNY and CDR2 SVGAGI (reference sequence). This CDR3 spans 13 amino acids. V was trimmed by 4 bases and J by 6 bases, leaving 9 bases between them. The CDR3: CASSLGGDEKLFF. For the CDR3, the DNA is TGTGCCAGCAGTTTAGGGGGTGATGAAAAACTGTTTTTT.

This clone was counted a few times. The identical CDR3 is also encoded by other nucleotide sequences in the sample. V is TRBV5-4 and J is TRBJ1-5; D might be TRBD1 (6 bases). V lost 0 bases and J lost 3, with 10 bases in between. This CDR3 region has 15 residues. Looked up from germline, CDR1 is SGHNT and CDR2 is YYREEE (reference sequence). CDR3 region: CASSLGGGSNQPQHF. The CDR3 DNA is TGTGCCAGCAGCTTGGGCGGGGGCTCCAATCAGCCCCAGCATTTT.

The chain combines TRBV11-2 with TRBJ2-7; tentative D call: TRBD1 (6 bases). Germline CDR1 reads SGHAT; CDR2 reads FQNNGV. The germline V and J ends were trimmed by 11 bases and 5 bases, with 10 bases remaining between them. The CDR3 covers 10 residues. CDR3 in DNA: TGTGCCGCAGGGGTGCACGAGCAGTACTTC. Translating gives CAAGVHEQYF.

The gene calls are TRBV12-5 and TRBJ2-3, with 7 nucleotides matching TRBD2. V was clipped by 0 bases and J by 7 bases; unmatched bases: 4. This CDR3 is 14 amino acids long. The germline CDR1 and CDR2 sequences are LGHNT and FRNRAP. The DNA for the CDR3 is TGTGCTAGTGGTTTGGTCGGGACTACCAATACGCAGTATTTT. Protein: CASGLVGTTNTQYF.

CDR3 nucleotides: TGTGCCAGCACCAAAGGCAGCAATCAGCCCCAGCATTTT. This sequence encodes CASTKGSNQPQHF. The V gene is TRBV6-5, the J gene TRBJ1-5; D remains unclear. V was shortened by 7 bases and J by 1 base, with 8 bases between the two germline ends. Germline V gene sequence: CDR1 MNHEY, CDR2 SVGAGI. The CDR3 consists of 13 residues.

The chain combines TRBV7-2 with TRBJ1-3; D remains ambiguous. V lost 2 bases and J lost 2, with 19 bases in between. This CDR3 spans 18 amino acids. Per the germline V gene, CDR1 is SGHTA and CDR2 is FQGNSA. The CDR3 loop reads CASSLLLGGHPPGNTIYF. The CDR3 DNA reads TGTGCCAGCAGCTTATTACTCGGAGGGCATCCGCCTGGAAACACCATATATTTT.

V usage is TRBV7-8 and J usage is TRBJ1-3; a possible D gene is TRBD1 (5 bases). The CDR3 length is 14 residues. Germline V gives CDR1 SGHVS, CDR2 FQNEAQ. V lost 5 bases, J lost 0 bases, and 8 bases lay in between. CDR3 amino acids: CASSTGASGNTIYF. CDR3 sequence (DNA): TGTGCCAGCAGCACCGGGGCCTCTGGAAACACCATATATTTT.

The chain is built from TRBV7-9 and TRBJ1-1, with unresolved D. CDR3 length equals 15 residues. The germline V gene has CDR1 SEHNR and CDR2 FQNEAQ (reference sequence). V gave up 4 bases and J gave up 1 base, with 13 bases separating them. CDR3 in amino acids: CASSSDHSGNTEAFF. In DNA, the CDR3 is TGTGCCAGCAGCTCCGACCACTCAGGGAACACTGAAGCTTTCTTT.

The V gene is TRBV10-2, the J gene TRBJ1-4; unclear D gene. The CDR3 sequence is 13 residues long. V lost 3 bases to trimming and J lost 7 bases, with 9 bases between them. From germline, CDR1 is WSHSY and CDR2 SAAADI. CDR3 in DNA: TGCGCCAGCAGTGATGGAGGAAGTGAAAAACTGTTTTTT. Residues: CASSDGGSEKLFF.

J is TRBJ2-7 and V is TRBV19; 9 nucleotides match TRBD1. The trim removed 5 bases at V and 7 bases at J, leaving 9 bases unmatched. The V gene's germline CDR1 is LNHDA and CDR2 SQIVND (reference sequence). This CDR3 is 14 amino acids long. DNA for the CDR3: TGTGCCAGTAGTGAGAGGACAGGGGTTGTTGAGCAGTACTTC. Protein sequence: CASSERTGVVEQYF.

V is TRBV6-1 and J is TRBJ2-1; D may match TRBD1 or TRBD2 (6 bases each). V lost 1 base, J lost 9 bases, and 7 bases lay in between. Germline CDR1 MNHNS, CDR2 SASEGT. The CDR3 runs to 12 residues. The CDR3 DNA follows: TGTGCCAGCAGTGAAGAGGGGGGTGAGCAGTTCTTC. Amino acid sequence: CASSEEGGEQFF.

This clone has a single count. This rearrangement joins TRBV6-5 to TRBJ2-7; 11 nucleotides align to TRBD2. Germline values: CDR1 MNHEY, CDR2 SVGAGI. J lost 4 bases, V lost 6 bases, and 5 bases had no gene match. This CDR3 has 14 amino acids. CDR3 amino acids: CASSSLAGVYEQYF. CDR3 sequence (DNA): TGTGCCAGCAGCTCACTAGCGGGGGTATACGAGCAGTACTTC.